This T cell receptor beta chain came from a study of blood T cell repertoires in COVID-19 (dated by TCRdb to 2020 to 2021). Broadly, across the study: Samples from collaborators originated in the United States, Italy and Spain and spanned both the acute and convalescent phases of COVID-19. The repertoires were released in a freely available public database intended as a resource for research on the immune response to SARS-CoV-2. The prospective study material was composed of cDNA or gDNA derived from T cells, B-cell-depleted T cells, or PBMCs. The dataset comprised deeply sampled blood TCRbeta repertoires from subjects exposed to, actively infected with, or recovered from COVID-19. The samples were drawn from two sources: the first 160 participants of the ongoing ImmuneRACE study, and 1,000 to 1,500 subjects contributed by 6 global collaborators. Sample metadata almost always included a de-identified subject ID, COVID-19 status, age in years and sex. Where HLA class I and class II types were available, the types were taken from metadata supplied by the sample provider, not from assay-based typing. Study-wide findings and limitations: Clinical and demographic metadata were provided uncurated, with the amount varying by source and participant.

Relative to germline, V is missing 5 bases and J is missing 5 bases, with 7 bases of the junction outside any gene match. Via the germline V gene, CDR1 is MNHEY and CDR2 SVGAGI. The CDR3 contains 15 residues, cysteine and phenylalanine counted. Only the CDR3 region is kept as DNA, spanning 45 bases read in frame from base 1. Enrolling through a virtual design, the prospective study's participants ranged in age from roughly 18 to 89 years and lived across 20 to 30 United States geographic areas. In the prospective study, participants were assigned to cohorts based on the clinical history participants reported in a screening survey and a study questionnaire. ImmuneRACE Cohort 3 recovered participants were defined by two consecutive negative NP/OP PCR tests, healthcare professional clearance, or symptom resolution. In the prospective study, mobile phlebotomists collected whole blood, serum and a nasopharyngeal or oropharyngeal swab from each participant. Prospective study participants could optionally give additional blood draws and questionnaires over an approximately 2-month period. Blood samples from the prospective study were shipped frozen or at room temperature prior to DNA extraction.

This clone has just one count. Its binding antigen is unknown. The record has no base qualities; no much larger clone is one base away. TCRbeta CDR3 regions were amplified from genomic DNA using the immunoSEQ Assay, a bias-controlled multiplex PCR. The original pipeline was this. Within the assay, amplification of reference gene primers was used to estimate how many nucleated cells each sample contained. To quantify the absolute abundance of each unique TCRbeta CDR3 rearrangement, sequence reads were collapsed and filtered. For each sample, productive Simpson clonality was calculated as the square root of Simpson's diversity index across productive rearrangements. TCRdb provides this immuneACCESS table in a form limited to in-frame rearrangements. Some clones are lacking; in checked studies, under half of them reflect an unresolved V gene, and why the rest are absent is not known. The D gene and trimming were derived from the DNA, and the V and J assignments and clone size from that table. The sample contains hundreds of thousands of clones, 88% of them found a single time. The leading ten clones occupy around 3% of the sample.

This TCR was sampled from a woman aged 45-65 years who had recovered from COVID-19. The chain is assembled from TRBV6-5 and TRBJ2-3; the central 10 bases match TRBD2. Sample: PBMCs or T cells enriched from blood (not recorded which). The CDR3 reads as follows: CASSPSSGRGDTQYF. The DNA is TGTGCCAGCAGTCCTTCTAGCGGGAGAGGAGATACGCAGTATTTT.